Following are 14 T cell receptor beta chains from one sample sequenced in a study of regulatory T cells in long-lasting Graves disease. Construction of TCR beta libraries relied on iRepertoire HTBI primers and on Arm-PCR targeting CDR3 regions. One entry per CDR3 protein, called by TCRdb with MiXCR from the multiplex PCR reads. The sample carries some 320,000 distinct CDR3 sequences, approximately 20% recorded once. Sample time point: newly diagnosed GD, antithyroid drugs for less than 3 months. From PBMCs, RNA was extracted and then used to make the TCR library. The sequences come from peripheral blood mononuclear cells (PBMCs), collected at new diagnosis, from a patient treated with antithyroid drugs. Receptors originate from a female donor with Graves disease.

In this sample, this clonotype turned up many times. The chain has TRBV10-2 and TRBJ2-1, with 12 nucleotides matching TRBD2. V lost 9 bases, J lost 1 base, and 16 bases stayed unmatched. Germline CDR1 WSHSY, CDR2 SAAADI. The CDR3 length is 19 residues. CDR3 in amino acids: CARWLGLAGPRLSYNEQFF. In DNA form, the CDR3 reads TGCGCCAGGTGGTTAGGACTAGCGGGACCCAGGTTATCCTACAATGAGCAGTTCTTC.

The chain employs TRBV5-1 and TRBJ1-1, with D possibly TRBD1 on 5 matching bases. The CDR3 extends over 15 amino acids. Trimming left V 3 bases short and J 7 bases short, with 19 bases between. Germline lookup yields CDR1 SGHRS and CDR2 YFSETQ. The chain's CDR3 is CASSWDVEVRVEAFF. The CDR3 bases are TGCGCCAGCAGCTGGGACGTAGAAGTGAGGGTTGAAGCTTTCTTT.

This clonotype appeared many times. The CDR3 sequence is CAMVSRLADDLAKNIQYF. The CDR3 DNA sequence: TGTGCCATGGTCTCGAGACTAGCGGATGACTTAGCCAAAAACATTCAGTACTTC. The genes are TRBV30 and TRBJ2-4, with 9 bases matching TRBD2. The CDR3 extends over 18 amino acids. Looked up from germline, CDR1 is GTSNPN and CDR2 is SVGIG (reference sequence). Trimming took 8 bases from V and 0 from J; bases not matched to a gene: 17.

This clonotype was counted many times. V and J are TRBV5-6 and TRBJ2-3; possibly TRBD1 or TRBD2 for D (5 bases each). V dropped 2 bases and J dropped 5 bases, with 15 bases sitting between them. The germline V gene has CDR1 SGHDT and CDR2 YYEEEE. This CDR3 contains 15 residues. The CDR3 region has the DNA TGTGCCAGCAGCTTAGGCGTCGGGACGGGAGATACGCAGTATTTT. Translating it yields CASSLGVGTGDTQYF.

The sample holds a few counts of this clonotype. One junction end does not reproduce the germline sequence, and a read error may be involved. The CDR3, as DNA: TGTGCCAGCAGCGACTCCCTCACACAACTTTTT. Translating gives CASSDSLTQLF. The chain couples TRBV5-4 to TRBJ2-3, with D hard to call. This CDR3 region has 11 residues. Germline CDR1 reads SGHNT; CDR2 reads YYREEE (reference sequence).

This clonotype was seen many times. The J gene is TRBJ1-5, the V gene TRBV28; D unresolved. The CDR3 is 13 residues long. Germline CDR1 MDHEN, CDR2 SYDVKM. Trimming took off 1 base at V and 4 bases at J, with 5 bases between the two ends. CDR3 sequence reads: CASSLLGNQPQHF. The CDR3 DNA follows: TGTGCCAGCAGTTTATTGGGGAATCAGCCCCAGCATTTT.

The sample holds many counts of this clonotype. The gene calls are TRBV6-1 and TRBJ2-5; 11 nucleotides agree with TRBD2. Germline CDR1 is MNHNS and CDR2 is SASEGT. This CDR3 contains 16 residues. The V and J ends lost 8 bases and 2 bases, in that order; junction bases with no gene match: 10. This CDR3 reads CASASLGLAEQETQYF. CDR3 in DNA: TGTGCCAGCGCTTCACTGGGACTAGCGGAACAAGAGACCCAGTACTTC.

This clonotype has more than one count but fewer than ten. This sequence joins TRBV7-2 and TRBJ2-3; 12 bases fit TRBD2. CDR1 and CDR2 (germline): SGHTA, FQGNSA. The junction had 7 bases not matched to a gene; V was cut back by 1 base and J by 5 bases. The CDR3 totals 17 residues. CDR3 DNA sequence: TGTGCCAGCAGCTTAGTGAGGCTAGCGGGAGGGGGAGATACGCAGTATTTT. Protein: CASSLVRLAGGGDTQYF. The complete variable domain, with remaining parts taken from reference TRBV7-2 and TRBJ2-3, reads GAGVSQSPSNKVTEKGKDVELRCDPISGHTALYWYRQSLGQGLEFLIYFQGNSAPDKSGLPSDRFSAERTGGSVSTLTIQRTQQEDSAVYLCASSLVRLAGGGDTQYFGPGTRLTVL.

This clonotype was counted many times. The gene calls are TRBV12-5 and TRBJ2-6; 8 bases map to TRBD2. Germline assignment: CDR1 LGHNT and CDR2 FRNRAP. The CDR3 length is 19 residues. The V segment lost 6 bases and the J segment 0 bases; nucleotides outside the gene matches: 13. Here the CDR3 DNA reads TGTGCTAGTGGCAAATCCAGGGTAGCGGGAATCTCTGGGGCCAACGTCCTGACTTTC. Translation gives CASGKSRVAGISGANVLTF. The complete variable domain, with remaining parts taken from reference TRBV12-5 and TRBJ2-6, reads DARVTQTPRHKVTEMGQEVTMRCQPILGHNTVFWYRQTMMQGLELLAYFRNRAPLDDSGMPKDRFSAEMPDATLATLKIQPSEPRDSAVYFCASGKSRVAGISGANVLTFGAGSRLTVL.

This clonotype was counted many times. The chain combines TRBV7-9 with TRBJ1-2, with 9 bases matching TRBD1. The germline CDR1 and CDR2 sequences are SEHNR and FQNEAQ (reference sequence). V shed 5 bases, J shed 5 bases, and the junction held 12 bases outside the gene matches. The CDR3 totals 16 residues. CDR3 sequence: CASSRSGDRGRYGYTF. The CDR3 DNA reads TGTGCCAGCAGCCGTAGCGGCGACAGGGGGAGGTATGGCTACACCTTC.

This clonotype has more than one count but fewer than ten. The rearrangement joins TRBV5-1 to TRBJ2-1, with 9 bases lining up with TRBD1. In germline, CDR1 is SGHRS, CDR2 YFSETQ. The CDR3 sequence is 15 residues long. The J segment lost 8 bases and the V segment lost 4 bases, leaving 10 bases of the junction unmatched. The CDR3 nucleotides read TGCGCCAGCAGCCCGGACAGGGGAAAAGGGGATGAGCAGTTCTTC. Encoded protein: CASSPDRGKGDEQFF. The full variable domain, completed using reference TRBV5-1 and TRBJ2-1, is KAGVTQTPRYLIKTRGQQVTLSCSPISGHRSVSWYQQTPGQGLQFLFEYFSETQRNKGNFPGRFSGRQFSNSRSEMNVSTLELGDSALYLCASSPDRGKGDEQFFGPGTRLTVL.

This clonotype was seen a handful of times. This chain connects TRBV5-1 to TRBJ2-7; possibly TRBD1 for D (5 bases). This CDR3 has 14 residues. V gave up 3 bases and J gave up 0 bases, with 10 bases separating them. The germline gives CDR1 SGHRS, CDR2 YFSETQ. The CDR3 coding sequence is TGCGCCAGCAGCTCGGCCCAGGGCTCCTACGAGCAGTACTTC. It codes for CASSSAQGSYEQYF.

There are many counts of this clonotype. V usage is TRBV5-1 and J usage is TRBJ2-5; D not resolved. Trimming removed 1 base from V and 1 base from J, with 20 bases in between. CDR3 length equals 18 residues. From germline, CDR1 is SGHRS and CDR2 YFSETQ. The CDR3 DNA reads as TGCGCCAGCAGCTTGAGTTTCTCCAGAGAGTACTTCCAAGAGACCCAGTACTTC. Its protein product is CASSLSFSREYFQETQYF.

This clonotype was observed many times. CDR3 sequence (DNA): TGTGCCAGCAGGGAGGGGATTGAGCAGTTCTTC. Translation gives CASREGIEQFF. The V gene is TRBV12-3 or TRBV12-4, the J gene TRBJ2-1; perhaps TRBD2 as D (6 bases). The CDR3 consists of 11 residues. Trimming removed 6 bases at V and 9 bases at J, with 9 bases between.